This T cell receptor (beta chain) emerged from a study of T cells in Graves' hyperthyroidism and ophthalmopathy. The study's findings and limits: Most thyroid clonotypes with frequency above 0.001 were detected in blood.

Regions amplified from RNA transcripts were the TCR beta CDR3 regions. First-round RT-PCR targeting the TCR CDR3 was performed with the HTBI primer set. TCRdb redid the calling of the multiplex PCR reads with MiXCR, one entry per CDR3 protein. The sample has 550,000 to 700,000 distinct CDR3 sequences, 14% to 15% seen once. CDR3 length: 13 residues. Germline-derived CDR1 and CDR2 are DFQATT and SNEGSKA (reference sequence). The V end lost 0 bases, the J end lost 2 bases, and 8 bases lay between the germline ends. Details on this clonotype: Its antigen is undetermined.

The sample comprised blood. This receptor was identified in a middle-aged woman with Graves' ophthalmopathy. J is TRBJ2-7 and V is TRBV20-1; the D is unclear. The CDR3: CSARDRSPYEQYF. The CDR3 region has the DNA TGCAGTGCTAGAGATCGCAGCCCCTACGAGCAGTACTTC.